One sample yielded the 5 T cell receptor beta chains listed below, sequenced in a study of blood T cell repertoires in COVID-19. The repertoire was sequenced with immunoSEQ multiplex PCR; TCRdb's copy has only in-frame clones and lacks some. Of 90,000 to 130,000 clones in the sample, roughly 80% were seen once. The sequencing sample was made of peripheral blood. The receptors were gathered from a woman aged 55-75 years with acute or convalescent COVID-19.

This clone was picked up one time. The chain combines TRBV6-5 with TRBJ2-7; D unclear. Germline CDR1 and CDR2: MNHEY and SVGAGI. The CDR3 contains 14 residues. Deletions cut 6 bases from V and 2 bases from J, with 14 bases between. The CDR3 nucleotides read TGTGCCAGCAGAAATTACGACAACACCTACGAGCAGTACTTC. It is translated as CASRNYDNTYEQYF.

The rearrangement uses TRBV30 and TRBJ2-3; tentatively, D is TRBD2 (6 bases). Germline V gives CDR1 GTSNPN, CDR2 SVGIG (reference sequence). This CDR3 comprises 13 residues. Trimming took off 4 bases at V and 4 bases at J, with 12 bases between the two ends. This CDR3 reads CAWTGGPPDTQYF. The CDR3 DNA follows: TGTGCCTGGACCGGGGGACCCCCAGATACGCAGTATTTT. The entire variable domain, with the rest obtained from reference TRBV30 and TRBJ2-3, is as follows: SQTIHQWPATLVQPVGSPLSLECTVEGTSNPNLYWYRQAAGRGLQLLFYSVGIGQISSEVPQNLSASRPQDRQFILSSKKLLLSDSGFYLCAWTGGPPDTQYFGPGTRLTVL.

The chain uses TRBV5-4 and TRBJ2-7; 12 nucleotides match TRBD1. This CDR3 is 15 amino acids long. The ends lost 2 bases at V and 8 bases at J; junction bases unmatched: 8. The germline CDR1 and CDR2 sequences are SGHNT and YYREEE (reference sequence). CDR3 protein: CASSFPGQGAGKQYF. CDR3 sequence (DNA): TGTGCCAGCAGCTTCCCGGGACAGGGGGCTGGAAAGCAGTACTTC.

The V and J genes are TRBV20-1 and TRBJ2-7; no definite D call. The germline V gene encodes CDR1 DFQATT and CDR2 SNEGSKA (reference sequence). CDR3 length: 11 residues. V gave up 5 bases and J gave up 5 bases, with 10 bases separating them. The CDR3 DNA follows: TGCAGTGCTTCCGGGTCCCACGAGCAGTACTTC. It specifies CSASGSHEQYF.

This clone was recorded only once. The rearrangement links TRBV5-8 to TRBJ1-6, with D uncertain. This CDR3 region has 14 residues. Germline V CDR1 and CDR2: SGHTS, YDEGEE. Trimming removed 4 bases from V and 6 bases from J, with 11 bases in between. This CDR3 reads CASSLRWANSPLHF. The CDR3 DNA follows: TGTGCCAGCAGCCTCAGGTGGGCTAATTCACCCCTCCACTTT.